This T cell receptor (beta chain) was captured in a study of T cell responses to AZD1222 COVID-19 vaccine. Second-dose intervals near 4 or 12 weeks were combined. Sequencing used immunoSEQ multiplex PCR; TCRdb keeps in-frame clones, though not all of them. The sample contains roughly 180,000 clones, approximately 93% of which appear only once. This clone was counted between two and nine times. Its cognate antigen is unknown. The CDR3 totals 13 residues. The V end lost 7 bases, the J end lost 3 bases, and 10 bases lay between the germline ends. Notes on the study in general: Repertoire sampling occurred only after the peak T cell response. Close to half of all spike-specific TCRs reportedly target regions of the variants that are unmutated. When two AZD1222 doses had been given, Spike-specific TCR breadth and depth rose.

The receptor was isolated from an adult who received the AZD1222 COVID-19 vaccine. The chain combines TRBV12-3 or TRBV12-4 with TRBJ2-1; D perhaps matches TRBD1 (6 bases). The source was peripheral blood, collected 28 days after the second AZD1222 dose. CDR3 nucleotides: TGTGCCAGCACTAAGGACAGCTACAATGAGCAGTTCTTC. Its translation is CASTKDSYNEQFF.